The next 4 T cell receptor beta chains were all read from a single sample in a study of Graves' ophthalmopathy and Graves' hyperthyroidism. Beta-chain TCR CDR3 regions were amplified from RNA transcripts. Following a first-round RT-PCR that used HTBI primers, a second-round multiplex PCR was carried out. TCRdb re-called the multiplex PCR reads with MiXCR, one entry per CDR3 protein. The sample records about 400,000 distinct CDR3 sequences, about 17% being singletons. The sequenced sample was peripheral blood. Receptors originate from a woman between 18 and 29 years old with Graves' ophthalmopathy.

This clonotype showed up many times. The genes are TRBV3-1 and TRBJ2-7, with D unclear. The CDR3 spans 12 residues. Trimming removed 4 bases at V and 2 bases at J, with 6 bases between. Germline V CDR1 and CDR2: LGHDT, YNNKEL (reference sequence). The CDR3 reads CASSRSAYEQYF. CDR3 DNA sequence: TGTGCCAGCAGCCGCAGCGCCTACGAGCAGTACTTC.

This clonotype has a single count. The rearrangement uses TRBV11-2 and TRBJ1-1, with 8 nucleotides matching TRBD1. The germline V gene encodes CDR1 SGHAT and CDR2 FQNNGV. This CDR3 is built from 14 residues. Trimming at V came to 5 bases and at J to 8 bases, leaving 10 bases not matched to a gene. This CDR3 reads CASSSDRGSLEAFF. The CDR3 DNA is TGTGCCAGCAGCAGCGACAGGGGATCGCTGGAAGCTTTCTTT.

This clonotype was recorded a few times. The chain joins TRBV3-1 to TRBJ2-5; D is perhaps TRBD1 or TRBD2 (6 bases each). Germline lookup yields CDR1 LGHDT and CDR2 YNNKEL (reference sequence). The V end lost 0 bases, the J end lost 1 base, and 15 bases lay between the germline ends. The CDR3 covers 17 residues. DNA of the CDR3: TGTGCCAGCAGCCAAGACTGGGAGAGGGGGGTCCAAGAGACCCAGTACTTC. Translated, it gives CASSQDWERGVQETQYF.

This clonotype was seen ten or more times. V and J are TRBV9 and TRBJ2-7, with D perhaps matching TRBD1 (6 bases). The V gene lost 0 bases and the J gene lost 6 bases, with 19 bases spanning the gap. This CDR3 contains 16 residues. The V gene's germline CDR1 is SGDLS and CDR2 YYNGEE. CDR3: CASSVGQGKTSAEQYF. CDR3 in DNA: TGTGCCAGCAGCGTAGGGCAGGGGAAGACCTCCGCCGAGCAGTACTTC.